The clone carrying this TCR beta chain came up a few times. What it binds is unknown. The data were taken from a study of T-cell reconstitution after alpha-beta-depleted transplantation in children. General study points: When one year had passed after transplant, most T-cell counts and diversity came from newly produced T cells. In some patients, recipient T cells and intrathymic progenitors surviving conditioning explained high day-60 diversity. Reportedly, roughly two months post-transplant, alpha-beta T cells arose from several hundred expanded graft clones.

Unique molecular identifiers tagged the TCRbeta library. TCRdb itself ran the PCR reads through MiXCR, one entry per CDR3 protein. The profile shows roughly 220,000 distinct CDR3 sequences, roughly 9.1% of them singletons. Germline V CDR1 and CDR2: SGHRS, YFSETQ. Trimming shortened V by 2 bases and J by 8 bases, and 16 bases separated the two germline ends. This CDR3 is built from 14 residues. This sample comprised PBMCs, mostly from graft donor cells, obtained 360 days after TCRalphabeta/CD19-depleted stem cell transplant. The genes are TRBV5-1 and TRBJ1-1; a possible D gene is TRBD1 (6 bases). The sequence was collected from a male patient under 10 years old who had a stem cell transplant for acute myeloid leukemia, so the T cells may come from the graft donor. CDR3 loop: CASSLPPGHQEAFF. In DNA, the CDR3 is TGCGCCAGCAGCTTACCACCGGGACACCAAGAAGCTTTCTTT.